Listed below are T cell receptor beta chains from one sample, sequenced in a study of T cell changes during pregnancy in multiple sclerosis. Clones were sequenced by immunoSEQ multiplex PCR, and TCRdb holds only the in-frame ones, with some missing. The table shows fewer than 70,000 clones, with around 92% occurring only once. Sequencing used CD8+ T cells from peripheral blood mononuclear cells, obtained in the third trimester of pregnancy. The receptor source for this set is a female donor in good health, enrolled as a control in a pregnancy study. Both conserved end residues are part of each CDR3. A D gene is named only where the DNA matches it firmly. Size values are once, few and many counts, or a class for expanded clones, and some rows have none.

J gene: TRBJ2-3
clone size: .
V gene: TRBV9
D gene: TRBD2
CDR3 DNA: TGTGCCAGCAGCGGGGGTGGGGGGGACACAGATACGCAGTATTTT
CDR3 protein: CASSGGGGDTDTQYF

J gene: TRBJ2-7
clone size: once
V gene: TRBV9
D gene: TRBD1
CDR3 DNA: TGTGCCAGCAGCCCTGAGACAGGGTACTCGGAGCAGTACTTC
CDR3 protein: CASSPETGYSEQYF

J gene: TRBJ1-1
clone size: .
V gene: TRBV7-9
D gene: .
CDR3 DNA: TGTGCCAGCAGCCCCCGGGAGGTGTTGAACACTGAAGCTTTCTTT
CDR3 protein: CASSPREVLNTEAFF

J gene: TRBJ1-1
clone size: once
V gene: TRBV7-9
D gene: .
CDR3 DNA: TGTGCCAGCAGCCCAGTTACAGGGCTGGGCACTGAAGCTTTCTTT
CDR3 protein: CASSPVTGLGTEAFF

J gene: TRBJ2-5
clone size: .
V gene: TRBV29-1
D gene: .
CDR3 DNA: TGCAGCGTTGACGGGGGGCCACAACAAGAGACCCAGTACTTC
CDR3 protein: CSVDGGPQQETQYF

J gene: TRBJ2-7
clone size: .
V gene: TRBV27
D gene: TRBD1
CDR3 DNA: TGTGCCAGCAGTACGACCGGGACAGCTTACGAGCAGTACTTC
CDR3 protein: CASSTTGTAYEQYF

J gene: TRBJ2-5
clone size: .
V gene: TRBV11-3
D gene: .
CDR3 DNA: TGTGCCAGCAGCTTAGTTCCCGGGGGAGAGACCCAGTACTTC
CDR3 protein: CASSLVPGGETQYF

J gene: TRBJ1-2
clone size: .
V gene: TRBV29-1
D gene: TRBD1
CDR3 DNA: TGCAGCGTTGAAGATTGGTCTGGACAGGGTCAAAGTGGTGGCTACACCTTC
CDR3 protein: CSVEDWSGQGQSGGYTF

J gene: TRBJ2-1
clone size: .
V gene: TRBV5-8
D gene: .
CDR3 DNA: TGTGCCAGCAGCTTGCTCCCCCAGGGGAGCTCCTACAATGAGCAGTTCTTC
CDR3 protein: CASSLLPQGSSYNEQFF

J gene: TRBJ2-3
clone size: .
V gene: TRBV27
D gene: TRBD2
CDR3 DNA: TGTGCCAGCAATGACGGGGGGGCTGTGGCAGATACGCAGTATTTT
CDR3 protein: CASNDGGAVADTQYF

J gene: TRBJ1-1
clone size: .
V gene: TRBV6-6
D gene: TRBD1
CDR3 DNA: TGTGCCAGCAGCCCCGCGACAGGGGGCACTGAAGCTTTCTTT
CDR3 protein: CASSPATGGTEAFF

J gene: TRBJ2-2
clone size: .
V gene: TRBV5-6
D gene: .
CDR3 DNA: TGTGCCAGCACCGGAAGGTGGGAGACAACGAACACCGGGGAGCTGTTTTTT
CDR3 protein: CASTGRWETTNTGELFF

J gene: TRBJ2-7
clone size: .
V gene: TRBV10-3
D gene: TRBD2
CDR3 DNA: TGTGCCATCGGCGGGGGGACTTCCTACGAGCAGTACTTC
CDR3 protein: CAIGGGTSYEQYF

J gene: TRBJ1-2
clone size: .
V gene: TRBV6-1
D gene: .
CDR3 DNA: TGTGCCAGCAGTGAAGCGTGGGTCGTCAGGGAGGGCGGCTACACCTTC
CDR3 protein: CASSEAWVVREGGYTF

J gene: TRBJ2-4
clone size: .
V gene: TRBV19
D gene: TRBD1
CDR3 DNA: TGTGCCAGTAGTATAGAGGACAGGGCCAAAAACATTCAGTACTTC
CDR3 protein: CASSIEDRAKNIQYF

J gene: TRBJ2-7
clone size: .
V gene: TRBV5-6
D gene: .
CDR3 DNA: TGTGCCAGCTACATCCAGGACAGCCCCTACGAGCAGTACTTC
CDR3 protein: CASYIQDSPYEQYF